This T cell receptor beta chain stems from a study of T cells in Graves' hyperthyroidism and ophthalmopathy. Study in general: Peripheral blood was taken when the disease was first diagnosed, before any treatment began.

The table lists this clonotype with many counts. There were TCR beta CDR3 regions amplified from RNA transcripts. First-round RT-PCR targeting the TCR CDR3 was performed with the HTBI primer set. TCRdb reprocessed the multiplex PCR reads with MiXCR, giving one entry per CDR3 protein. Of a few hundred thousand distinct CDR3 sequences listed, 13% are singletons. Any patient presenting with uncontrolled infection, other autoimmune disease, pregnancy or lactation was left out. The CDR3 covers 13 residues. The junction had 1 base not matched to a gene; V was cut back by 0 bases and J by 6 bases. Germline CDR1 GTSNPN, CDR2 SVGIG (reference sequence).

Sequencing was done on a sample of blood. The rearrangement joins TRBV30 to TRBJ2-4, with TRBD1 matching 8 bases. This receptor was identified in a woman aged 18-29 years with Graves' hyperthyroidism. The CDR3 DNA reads TGTGCCTGGAGTGTACAGGGGGGAAACATTCAGTACTTC. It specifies CAWSVQGGNIQYF. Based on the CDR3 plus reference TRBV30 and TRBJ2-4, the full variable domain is SQTIHQWPATLVQPVGSPLSLECTVEGTSNPNLYWYRQAAGRGLQLLFYSVGIGQISSEVPQNLSASRPQDRQFILSSKKLLLSDSGFYLCAWSVQGGNIQYFGAGTRLSVL.